Only one count was recorded for the clone carrying this T cell receptor beta chain. Profiled with immunoSEQ multiplex PCR; TCRdb holds only in-frame clones, not every one. The table has 150,000 to 200,000 clones, 70% to 90% seen once. This sample is drawn from a study of blood T cell repertoires in COVID-19. Background on the study: The United States, Italy and Spain were the sources of the acute and convalescent COVID-19 samples.

CDR3 size: 18 residues. Germline values: CDR1 SEHNR, CDR2 FQNEAQ (reference sequence). V lost 5 bases and J lost 2; bases outside the gene matches: 11. The sample was peripheral blood. The source is a woman in her seventies with acute or convalescent COVID-19. The chain employs TRBV7-9 and TRBJ1-6; TRBD1 matches 8 bases. CDR3 in DNA: TGTGCCAGCAGCCAATCAGGACAGGGAGGAACCTATAATTCACCCCTCCACTTT. The encoded protein is CASSQSGQGGTYNSPLHF.